The rows below give T cell receptor beta chains drawn from one sample of a study of blood T cell repertoires in COVID-19. Here immunoSEQ multiplex PCR was the method, and the copy in TCRdb shows in-frame clones only, minus some. This table holds roughly 100,000 clones, 87% found once. The material sequenced was peripheral blood. The receptors stem from a woman in her fifties or sixties with COVID-19, enrolled during active disease. CDR3s include the opening cysteine and the closing phenylalanine or tryptophan. A D gene is named only where the DNA matches it firmly. Only part of the rows carry a size: once, few, many, or a class if the clone is expanded.

cdr3_aa cdr3_nt v_call clone_size d_call j_call cdr3_length
CASSVGPLGPSLNIQYF TGTGCCAGCAGCGTAGGACCCCTAGGCCCTTCCTTGAACATTCAGTACTTC TRBV9 NA NA TRBJ2-4 17
CAWRRGISPLHF TGTGCCTGGAGGAGGGGGATATCACCCCTCCACTTT TRBV30 NA NA TRBJ1-6 12
CASSIGQLETQYF TGTGCCAGTAGTATTGGTCAGTTGGAGACCCAGTACTTC TRBV19 NA NA TRBJ2-5 13
CASSLLYTGELFF TGTGCCAGCAGCTTACTTTACACCGGGGAGCTGTTTTTT TRBV13 NA NA TRBJ2-2 13
CASSPLGGAGQETQYF TGTGCCAGTAGCCCTCTGGGGGGGGCTGGGCAAGAGACCCAGTACTTC TRBV19 NA NA TRBJ2-5 16
CASSEYLENEKLFF TGTGCCAGCAGTGAATACCTAGAGAACGAAAAACTGTTTTTT TRBV2 NA NA TRBJ1-4 14
CASSPQATGYTF TGTGCCAGCTCACCGCAGGCGACTGGCTACACCTTC TRBV18 NA NA TRBJ1-2 12
CASSVVNTPGGDTQYF TGTGCCAGCAGTGTGGTAAACACCCCCGGGGGGGATACGCAGTATTTT TRBV2 NA TRBD2 TRBJ2-3 16
CASSSGTGAAETQYF TGTGCCAGCAGCTCCGGGACAGGGGCGGCGGAGACCCAGTACTTC TRBV7-6 NA TRBD1 TRBJ2-5 15
CASSPGTPGSPLHF TGTGCCAGCAGTCCCGGGACACCCGGGTCACCCCTCCACTTT TRBV6-2/TRBV6-3 once NA TRBJ1-6 14
CASSAGTVSYEQYF TGCGCCAGCAGCGCCGGGACAGTTTCTTACGAGCAGTACTTC TRBV5-1 NA TRBD1 TRBJ2-7 14
CASRGQGISYNSPLHF TGTGCCAGCAGGGGACAGGGGATCTCCTATAATTCACCCCTCCACTTT TRBV28 NA TRBD1 TRBJ1-6 16
CATSRDGGTGNTIYF TGTGCCACCAGCAGAGATGGGGGGACTGGAAACACCATATATTTT TRBV15 NA NA TRBJ1-3 15
CASSLATGTGANVLTF TGTGCCAGCAGCCTTGCGACAGGGACTGGGGCCAACGTCCTGACTTTC TRBV3-1/TRBV3-2 NA TRBD1 TRBJ2-6 16
CASRDTHTEAFF TGTGCCAGCCGAGACACGCACACTGAAGCTTTCTTT TRBV2 NA NA TRBJ1-1 12
CASSYSPGQAPLYNSPLHF TGTGCCAGCAGTTACTCCCCGGGACAGGCGCCTCTCTATAATTCACCCCTCCACTTT TRBV6-2/TRBV6-3 NA TRBD1 TRBJ1-6 19
CASSFQGTGGGMWTEAFF TGTGCCAGCAGCTTCCAAGGGACAGGGGGCGGGATGTGGACTGAAGCTTTCTTT TRBV5-6 NA TRBD1 TRBJ1-1 18
CASSLLGGLANEQFF TGTGCCAGCAGCCTACTAGGGGGACTAGCGAATGAGCAGTTCTTC TRBV2 NA TRBD2 TRBJ2-1 15
CASNHLGQAVSALHF TGTGCCAGTAACCATCTGGGACAAGCGGTTTCAGCCCTCCACTTT TRBV19 few NA TRBJ1-6 15
CASSETGRRNIQYF TGCGCCAGCAGTGAAACGGGGAGGAGAAACATTCAGTACTTC TRBV10-2 NA NA TRBJ2-4 14
CAFDSSYQPQHF TGTGCCTTTGACAGTTCTTATCAGCCCCAGCATTTT TRBV30 NA NA TRBJ1-5 12
CASSLDSSYNEQFF TGTGCCAGCAGCTTAGACTCCTCCTACAATGAGCAGTTCTTC TRBV7-3 NA NA TRBJ2-1 14
CATSDSRGLWTEAFF TGTGCCACCAGTGATAGCCGCGGGTTGTGGACTGAAGCTTTCTTT TRBV24-1 NA NA TRBJ1-1 15
CARSPSKRAETQYF TGTGCCAGGTCCCCCTCGAAGAGGGCAGAGACCCAGTACTTC TRBV6-5 NA NA TRBJ2-5 14
CASSRQAHGGEKLFF TGTGCCAGCAGCCGGCAGGCCCACGGGGGTGAAAAACTGTTTTTT TRBV7-2 NA NA TRBJ1-4 15
CASTKGTGEQYF TGTGCCAGCACTAAGGGGACAGGCGAGCAGTACTTC TRBV12-3/TRBV12-4 NA TRBD1 TRBJ2-7 12
CASSLLYQETQYF TGTGCCAGCAGTTTACTCTACCAAGAGACCCAGTACTTC TRBV12-3/TRBV12-4 NA NA TRBJ2-5 13
CASSTRQGDNYGYTF TGTGCCAGCAGTACCCGGCAGGGGGATAACTATGGCTACACCTTC TRBV6-2/TRBV6-3 NA TRBD1 TRBJ1-2 15
CASSLLTSLNEQFF TGTGCCAGCAGCCTATTGACTAGTCTTAATGAGCAGTTCTTC TRBV11-2 NA NA TRBJ2-1 14
CASSRTGGLSYGYTF TGTGCCAGCAGCCGTACAGGGGGACTCAGCTATGGCTACACCTTC TRBV13 NA TRBD1 TRBJ1-2 15
CASSIDRSYEQYF TGTGCCAGTAGTATCGACAGGTCGTACGAGCAGTACTTC TRBV19 NA NA TRBJ2-7 13
CASSLVGRGIFYEQYF TGCGCCAGCAGCTTGGTAGGGCGGGGAATATTCTACGAGCAGTACTTC TRBV5-1 NA NA TRBJ2-7 16